This T cell receptor (beta chain) was sequenced for a study of PD-L1 blockade in urothelial cancer. Study in general: Blood-derived samples held a median approximately 150,000 T cells.

Repertoires were generated with immunoSEQ multiplex PCR, while TCRdb's copy carries only in-frame clones and drops some. The sample yields 38,000 or so clones, 75% to 90% seen once. As to time point: peripheral blood 6 weeks after treatment start. J lost 4 bases, V lost 0 bases, and 3 bases had no gene match. Germline V gene lookup returns CDR1 SGDLS and CDR2 YYNGEE. The CDR3 sequence is 14 residues long. The chain recombines TRBV9 with TRBJ2-7; 8 nucleotides line up with TRBD1. The specimen was PBMCs, collected around atezolizumab (anti-PD-L1) treatment. This clonotype was obtained from a man in his forties or fifties with urothelial cancer. DNA for the CDR3: TGTGCCAGCAGCGTAGCAGGGGGCTGGTACGAGCAGTACTTC. Its translation: CASSVAGGWYEQYF.